This T cell receptor beta chain was recovered during a study of T cell responses to AZD1222 COVID-19 vaccine. General study findings and limits: Reportedly, close to half of spike-specific TCRs are directed against unmutated variant regions. It was only after the peak T cell response that any repertoires were sampled. Clonal diversity may have been underestimated, and the donors were mostly white British, with more females than males. When two AZD1222 doses had been given, Spike-specific TCR breadth and depth rose.

Trimming took 3 bases from V and 7 from J; bases not matched to a gene: 7. The CDR3 spans 16 residues. Germline V CDR1 and CDR2: SGHDN, FVKESK. The data were produced by immunoSEQ multiplex PCR, yet TCRdb's version contains in-frame clones alone and is incomplete. This sample has 100,000 or so clones, with more than 70% found just once. As to this clone: Its antigen is not identified.

The TCR was taken from an adult in good health. Sequencing used peripheral blood, obtained on day 0 of AZD1222 vaccination. The rearrangement joins TRBV14 to TRBJ2-1, with 12 bases identical to TRBD2. The CDR3 spells CASSHASGGATNEQFF. In DNA form, the CDR3 reads TGTGCCAGCAGCCATGCTAGCGGGGGGGCTACGAATGAGCAGTTCTTC.